What follows are 32 T cell receptor beta chains derived from one specimen sequenced in a study of memory B cells and T cells in multiple sclerosis. Stimulus-free culture yielded autoproliferating CFSE-dim and non-proliferating CFSE-high T cells, each sequenced separately. Pooled replicate wells came from approximately 5x10^7 CFSE-labeled PBMCs cultured less than 8 days without stimulus. Sequencing used immunoSEQ multiplex PCR; TCRdb keeps in-frame clones, though not all of them. The sample includes some 48,000 clones, almost 85% of them seen just once. These receptors lack a known antigen. Input material: PBMCs from blood kept in culture. The receptors originated from a human donor with multiple sclerosis.

J is TRBJ1-2 and V is TRBV2; D is undetermined. The ends were cut back, 3 bases at V and 4 bases at J, with 6 bases in the middle. CDR3 length equals 12 residues. The germline V gene encodes CDR1 SNHLY and CDR2 FYNNEI. CDR3 DNA: TGTGCCAGCAGTGATCGGCGCTATGGCTACACCTTC. Translated, it gives CASSDRRYGYTF. Using reference TRBV2 and TRBJ1-2 for the parts outside the CDR3, the full variable domain is EPEVTQTPSHQVTQMGQEVILRCVPISNHLYFYWYRQILGQKVEFLVSFYNNEISEKSEIFDDQFSVERPDGSNFTLKIRSTKLEDSAMYFCASSDRRYGYTFGSGTRLTVV.

The chain is built from TRBV18 and TRBJ1-4, with 9 positions matching TRBD1. Losses at the gene ends were 2 bases for V and 6 bases for J; bases not matched to a gene: 4. Germline CDR1 KGHSH, CDR2 LQKENI. The CDR3 is 15 residues long. The CDR3 sequence is CASSPGRTGDEKLFF. The CDR3 DNA reads as TGTGCCAGCTCACCAGGCCGGACAGGGGATGAAAAACTGTTTTTT.

The J gene is TRBJ2-7, the V gene TRBV7-6; D not certain. CDR3 length: 15 residues. Germline values: CDR1 SGHVS, CDR2 FNYEAQ. The V gene lost 7 bases and the J gene lost 3 bases, with 19 bases spanning the gap. The CDR3 loop is CASIIRKDAHYEQYF. The DNA for the CDR3 is TGTGCCAGCATCATCCGCAAGGACGCACACTACGAGCAGTACTTC.

The chain joins TRBV10-2 to TRBJ1-2; TRBD1 is a possible D gene (6 bases). The CDR3 runs 16 residues. V was pared by 0 bases and J by 4 bases, with 15 bases between. From germline, CDR1 is WSHSY and CDR2 SAAADI. CDR3 amino acids: CASSESIKGGIYGYTF. CDR3 in DNA: TGCGCCAGCAGTGAGTCGATTAAGGGGGGTATCTATGGCTACACCTTC.

The sample holds one count of this clone. J is TRBJ1-5 and V is TRBV7-9, with 7 bases fitting TRBD1. Trimming took 5 bases from V and 0 from J; bases not matched to a gene: 7. The CDR3 spans 16 residues. CDR1 and CDR2 (germline): SEHNR, FQNEAQ (reference sequence). In DNA, the CDR3 is TGTGCCAGCAGCCCGGGGACAGCCCCTAGCAATCAGCCCCAGCATTTT. It specifies CASSPGTAPSNQPQHF. The full variable domain, in which reference TRBV7-9 and TRBJ1-5 provide the parts outside the CDR3, is DTGVSQNPRHKITKRGQNVTFRCDPISEHNRLYWYRQTLGQGPEFLTYFQNEAQLEKSRLLSDRFSAERPKGSFSTLEIQRTEQGDSAMYLCASSPGTAPSNQPQHFGDGTRLSIL.

The chain is built from TRBV4-1 and TRBJ1-5; D not certain. Per the germline V gene, CDR1 is MGHRA and CDR2 is YSYEKL. This CDR3 has 15 amino acids. Trimming removed 1 base from V and 4 bases from J, with 11 bases in between. The CDR3: CASSQVFLTNQPQHF. CDR3 nucleotide sequence: TGCGCCAGCAGCCAAGTCTTCCTGACTAATCAGCCCCAGCATTTT.

The chain joins TRBV9 to TRBJ2-2; D unresolved. V lost 0 bases and J 3 bases, leaving 6 bases between the germline ends. Per germline, CDR1 SGDLS and CDR2 YYNGEE. The CDR3 runs 14 residues. The CDR3 DNA follows: TGTGCCAGCAGCGTAGTGTGGGACACCGGGGAGCTGTTTTTT. Translated, it gives CASSVVWDTGELFF. Full variable domain (outside the CDR3, taken from reference TRBV9 and TRBJ2-2): DSGVTQTPKHLITATGQRVTLRCSPRSGDLSVYWYQQSLDQGLQFLIQYYNGEERAKGNILERFSAQQFPDLHSELNLSSLELGDSALYFCASSVVWDTGELFFGEGSRLTVL.

In nucleotides, the CDR3 is TGCGCCAGCAGCTCTAGCGGGGGCAACAATGAGCAGTTCTTC. Amino acid sequence: CASSSSGGNNEQFF. The chain joins TRBV5-1 to TRBJ2-1; 10 bases are a match to TRBD2. The CDR3 is made up of 14 amino acids. The junction had 2 bases not matched to a gene; V was cut back by 3 bases and J by 5 bases. The germline V gene has CDR1 SGHRS and CDR2 YFSETQ.

This chain links TRBV18 with TRBJ2-3; possibly TRBD2 for D (7 bases). Germline CDR1 reads KGHSH; CDR2 reads LQKENI. V was trimmed by 3 bases and J by 4 bases, leaving 17 bases between them. This CDR3 is built from 16 residues. The CDR3 DNA follows: TGTGCCAGCTCACCCTTCGGTCCGGGGGGCTCAGATACGCAGTATTTT. It encodes CASSPFGPGGSDTQYF.

This chain joins TRBV19 and TRBJ1-2, with 9 bases lining up with TRBD1. The germline V gene encodes CDR1 LNHDA and CDR2 SQIVND (reference sequence). This CDR3 spans 13 amino acids. Trimming removed 9 bases from V and 6 bases from J; junction bases left unmatched: 8. The CDR3 region is CASNPGQGHGYTF. The CDR3 DNA reads TGTGCCAGCAACCCGGGACAGGGTCATGGCTACACCTTC. The complete variable domain, with remaining parts taken from reference TRBV19 and TRBJ1-2, reads DGGITQSPKYLFRKEGQNVTLSCEQNLNHDAMYWYRQDPGQGLRLIYYSQIVNDFQKGDIAEGYSVSREKKESFPLTVTSAQKNPTAFYLCASNPGQGHGYTFGSGTRLTVV.

This chain uses TRBV5-8 with TRBJ2-1; D gene unclear. CDR1 and CDR2 (germline): SGHTS, YDEGEE. V gave up 1 base and J gave up 0 bases, with 8 bases separating them. This CDR3 is built from 15 residues. The CDR3 region is CASSLPSSSYNEQFF. CDR3 bases: TGTGCCAGCAGCTTGCCCAGCAGCTCCTACAATGAGCAGTTCTTC.

This clone appeared once. CDR3 nucleotides: TGTGCCAGCAGCCTACTGACGAACACAGATACGCAGTATTTT. Its translation is CASSLLTNTDTQYF. The chain couples TRBV7-2 to TRBJ2-3; D unclear. This CDR3 is built from 14 residues. Trimming took 5 bases from V and 2 from J, leaving 11 bases between them. Germline V CDR1 and CDR2: SGHTA, FQGNSA.

The genes are TRBV19 and TRBJ1-1; D is undetermined. V shed 6 bases and J shed 4 bases, with 12 bases lying between them. This CDR3 is 13 amino acids long. The germline V gene has CDR1 LNHDA and CDR2 SQIVND (reference sequence). The CDR3 DNA is TGTGCCAGTAGGCAGGAAATAGGCACTGAAGCTTTCTTT. Translation: CASRQEIGTEAFF.

This chain uses TRBV2 with TRBJ2-4, with TRBD1 matching 7 bases. V shed 2 bases, J shed 2 bases, and the junction held 6 bases outside the gene matches. CDR1 and CDR2 from the germline V gene are SNHLY and FYNNEI. The CDR3 runs to 16 residues. The CDR3 is CASSEQGVGTKNIQYF. The CDR3 nucleotides read TGTGCCAGCAGTGAACAGGGGGTCGGGACCAAAAACATTCAGTACTTC.

This sequence joins TRBV6-5 and TRBJ2-7; D is uncertain. Between the trimmed V and J ends, which lost 0 bases and 3 bases, there was a span of 12 bases. Germline V gene lookup returns CDR1 MNHEY and CDR2 SVGAGI. The CDR3 contains 15 residues. The CDR3 sequence: CASSYSTGPFYEQYF. The CDR3 region has the DNA TGTGCCAGCAGTTACTCGACCGGCCCCTTCTACGAGCAGTACTTC.

This clone has just a few counts. The chain uses TRBV7-9 and TRBJ2-7; TRBD1 matches 8 bases. The CDR3 loop spans 17 amino acids. Germline-derived CDR1 and CDR2 are SEHNR and FQNEAQ (reference sequence). V was clipped by 4 bases and J by 3 bases; unmatched bases: 14. CDR3 coding DNA: TGTGCCAGCAGCTCAACTCGACAGGGGTCGAGGAGCTACGAGCAGTACTTC. Encoded protein: CASSSTRQGSRSYEQYF.

The chain is built from TRBV30 and TRBJ1-3; 7 bases are shared with TRBD1. The germline gives CDR1 GTSNPN, CDR2 SVGIG (reference sequence). CDR3 size: 14 residues. The trim removed 5 bases at V and 1 base at J, leaving 5 bases unmatched. CDR3 in DNA: TGTGCCTGGGGCTTGGGACAGTCTGGAAACACCATATATTTT. Its protein product is CAWGLGQSGNTIYF.

Comments on this clone: One end of the junction is discordant with germline, which a read error may explain. This chain joins TRBV7-7 and TRBJ2-1, with 8 bases lining up with TRBD2. Germline CDR1 SSHAT, CDR2 FNYEAQ (reference sequence). This CDR3 is built from 14 residues. CDR3 sequence: CASSLSGGYNEQFF. CDR3 sequence (DNA): TGTGCTAGCAGCCTCAGCGGGGGATACAATGAGCAGTTCTTC.

This chain uses TRBV4-3 with TRBJ1-2, with D possibly matching TRBD1 (5 bases). CDR3 length: 15 amino acids. V gave up 2 bases and J gave up 4 bases, with 14 bases separating them. The germline V gene encodes CDR1 LGHNA and CDR2 YSLEER. As DNA, the CDR3 is TGCGCCAGCAGCCAAAATCAACAGGCTTCCTATGGCTACACCTTC. Amino acids: CASSQNQQASYGYTF.

The CDR3 DNA is TGTGCCAGTAGTACCCGGACAGGGACGGGGGAGACCCAGTACTTC. Its protein product is CASSTRTGTGETQYF. V usage is TRBV19 and J usage is TRBJ2-5; TRBD1 matches at 8 bases. Germline loops: CDR1 LNHDA, CDR2 SQIVND (reference sequence). The J segment lost 5 bases and the V segment lost 4 bases, leaving 9 bases of the junction unmatched. CDR3 length: 15 residues.

The gene calls are TRBV6-1 and TRBJ1-5; D possibly corresponds to TRBD1 (5 bases). The CDR3 loop spans 14 amino acids. Germline CDR1 MNHNS, CDR2 SASEGT. Trimming shortened V by 8 bases and J by 2 bases, and 13 bases separated the two germline ends. The DNA for the CDR3 is TGTGCCAGCCGGGACGCTATGGGCAATCAGCCCCAGCATTTT. The encoded protein is CASRDAMGNQPQHF.

CDR3 DNA: TGTGCCAGCAGTATACTAGCGGGAGACTACAATGAGCAGTTCTTC. Protein sequence: CASSILAGDYNEQFF. J is TRBJ2-1 and V is TRBV27; 11 bases map to TRBD2. V trimming: 5 bases; J trimming: 3 bases; junction bases outside the gene matches: 3. Germline V gene data show CDR1 as MNHEY and CDR2 as SMNVEV (reference sequence). This CDR3 comprises 15 residues.

This chain links TRBV5-1 with TRBJ1-1; D is undetermined. Trimming pared 0 bases from V and 1 base from J, leaving 13 bases between. The CDR3 loop spans 16 amino acids. Germline V gene sequence: CDR1 SGHRS, CDR2 YFSETQ. The CDR3 nucleotides are TGCGCCAGCAGCTTGGCCCCCGAGCAGTGGAACACTGAAGCTTTCTTT. The encoded protein is CASSLAPEQWNTEAFF.

The chain combines TRBV6-1 with TRBJ1-1; 9 bases fit TRBD1. The CDR3 length is 14 residues. Germline V gene lookup returns CDR1 MNHNS and CDR2 SASEGT. Trimming removed 5 bases from V and 4 bases from J; junction bases left unmatched: 5. The CDR3: CASSPTGGITEAFF. The DNA for the CDR3 is TGTGCCAGCAGTCCTACAGGGGGCATCACTGAAGCTTTCTTT.

J is TRBJ2-2 and V is TRBV4-3; the match to TRBD1 covers 9 bases. The CDR3 is 16 residues long. V lost 4 bases to trimming and J lost 8 bases; unmatched junction nucleotides: 11. The germline gives CDR1 LGHNA, CDR2 YSLEER. The CDR3 protein is CASSLRGTGRVGELFF. The CDR3 DNA sequence: TGCGCCAGCAGCCTCAGGGGGACAGGGCGGGTTGGGGAGCTGTTTTTT.

Worth noting for this clone: Germline and junction disagree at one end, which may indicate a read error. The chain recombines TRBV7-7 with TRBJ2-5; 8 bases are shared with TRBD1. This CDR3 spans 14 amino acids. Germline-derived CDR1 and CDR2 are SSHAT and FNYEAQ (reference sequence). CDR3 sequence: CASSPSGGRETQYF. In DNA form, the CDR3 reads TGTGCTAGCAGCCCGTCAGGGGGCAGAGAGACCCAGTACTTC.

This chain links TRBV12-5 with TRBJ2-7; D uncertain. Trimming cost V 5 bases and J 4 bases, with 9 bases left between them. The CDR3 length is 12 residues. In germline, CDR1 is LGHNT, CDR2 FRNRAP. CDR3 residues: CASGKGLYEQYF. CDR3 nucleotide sequence: TGTGCTAGTGGTAAAGGGCTTTACGAGCAGTACTTC.

This clone came up a few times. This chain uses TRBV7-9 with TRBJ1-4; 9 bases map to TRBD1. The CDR3 runs 15 residues. CDR1 SEHNR and CDR2 FQNEAQ come from the germline V gene (reference sequence). Trimming took 3 bases from V and 8 from J; bases not matched to a gene: 7. DNA for the CDR3: TGTGCCAGCAGCTTCCCCGGACAGGGGCGGGAAAAACTGTTTTTT. It specifies CASSFPGQGREKLFF.

The rearrangement uses TRBV18 and TRBJ1-1; tentatively, D is TRBD1 (5 bases). In germline, CDR1 is KGHSH, CDR2 LQKENI. The CDR3 loop spans 15 amino acids. The V and J ends lost 3 bases and 1 base respectively, with 12 bases between them. CDR3 region: CASSPRDYRNTEAFF. CDR3 coding DNA: TGTGCCAGCTCACCCAGGGATTACAGGAACACTGAAGCTTTCTTT.

CDR3 sequence (DNA): TGTGCCAGCAGTGAAGCCACCCGGACAGGGTGGAAGTTCTTC. It yields the protein CASSEATRTGWKFF. This sequence joins TRBV6-1 and TRBJ2-1; 8 nucleotides align to TRBD1. V shed 0 bases, J shed 14 bases, and the junction held 9 bases outside the gene matches. The CDR3 covers 14 residues. Germline V gives CDR1 MNHNS, CDR2 SASEGT.

The J gene is TRBJ2-4, the V gene TRBV7-8, with 7 bases lining up with TRBD1. This CDR3 has 20 residues. CDR1 and CDR2 (germline): SGHVS, FQNEAQ. Germline trimming cut 1 base from V and 0 bases from J; bases unmatched to any gene: 15. In DNA, the CDR3 is TGTGCCAGCAGCTTAGTGTATGGGGGCAGGGGGTTAGTAGCCAAAAACATTCAGTACTTC. The encoded protein is CASSLVYGGRGLVAKNIQYF.

J is TRBJ2-7 and V is TRBV9; TRBD2 matches at 10 bases. V gave up 9 bases and J gave up 3 bases; unmatched junction bases: 6. There are 13 residues in the CDR3. Germline CDR1 and CDR2: SGDLS and YYNGEE. CDR3 sequence (DNA): TGTGCCAATGAGCGGGGGGGTTTCTACGAGCAGTACTTC. Protein sequence: CANERGGFYEQYF.